These 12 T cell receptor beta chains were all obtained from the same sample, sequenced in a study of T cell responses to AZD1222 COVID-19 vaccine. Clones were sequenced by immunoSEQ multiplex PCR, and TCRdb holds only the in-frame ones, with some missing. The sample has 100,000 or so clones, about nine tenths seen once. The sample was peripheral blood, taken on day 0 of AZD1222 vaccination. The source is an adult in good health.

This clone was recorded a few times. The rearrangement uses TRBV6-1 and TRBJ2-7; 10 bases agree with TRBD1. The length of the CDR3 is 16 residues. After removal of 0 bases from V and 6 bases from J, the junction contained 8 bases not matched to a gene. Germline CDR1 is MNHNS and CDR2 is SASEGT. CDR3 residues: CASSEAAGTGAVEQYF. The CDR3, as DNA: TGTGCCAGCAGTGAAGCGGCCGGGACAGGGGCGGTCGAGCAGTACTTC.

This chain connects TRBV5-6 to TRBJ1-2; perhaps TRBD1 as D (5 bases). V was cut by 4 bases and J by 0 bases, with 16 bases left in between. CDR1 SGHDT and CDR2 YYEEEE come from the germline V gene. This CDR3 has 16 residues. CDR3 in amino acids: CASSPSPGRTNYGYTF. The CDR3 bases are TGTGCCAGCAGCCCGTCACCGGGACGGACTAACTATGGCTACACCTTC. Drawing the rest from reference TRBV5-6 and TRBJ1-2, the complete variable domain is DAGVTQSPTHLIKTRGQQVTLRCSPKSGHDTVSWYQQALGQGPQFIFQYYEEEERQRGNFPDRFSGHQFPNYSSELNVNALLLGDSALYLCASSPSPGRTNYGYTFGSGTRLTVV.

The chain is built from TRBV6-5 and TRBJ1-5, with 10 nucleotides matching TRBD1. Germline V lookup: CDR1 MNHEY, CDR2 SVGAGI. The CDR3 spans 14 residues. V shed 7 bases, J shed 8 bases, and the junction held 8 bases outside the gene matches. CDR3 protein: CASTGTGDRKPQHF. Here the CDR3 DNA reads TGTGCCAGCACCGGGACAGGGGATAGGAAGCCCCAGCATTTT.

The genes are TRBV7-8 and TRBJ1-1, with 7 bases fitting TRBD1. The CDR3 totals 14 residues. Looked up from germline, CDR1 is SGHVS and CDR2 is FQNEAQ. V was pared by 5 bases and J by 9 bases, with 12 bases of the junction left unmatched. Here the CDR3 DNA reads TGTGCCAGCAGCCCAGACAGGGTGGGCCCCAAAGCTTTCTTT. It specifies CASSPDRVGPKAFF.

V usage is TRBV6-6 and J usage is TRBJ1-3; D might be TRBD1 (5 bases). V dropped 5 bases and J dropped 0 bases, with 8 bases sitting between them. This CDR3 region has 14 residues. Germline values: CDR1 MNHNY, CDR2 SVGAGI (reference sequence). The CDR3 DNA is TGTGCCAGCAGTGGCAGGGTCTCTGGAAACACCATATATTTT. Translating gives CASSGRVSGNTIYF.

This rearrangement joins TRBV28 to TRBJ1-5; D is unclear. Germline CDR1 is MDHEN and CDR2 is SYDVKM. The CDR3 spans 14 residues. Trimming took 7 bases from V and 1 from J, leaving 11 bases between them. CDR3 in DNA: TGTGCCAGCAACCCGGGCGTAAGCAATCAGCCCCAGCATTTT. Protein: CASNPGVSNQPQHF.

CDR3 residues: CASSLVANNEQFF. The CDR3 DNA reads TGTGCCAGCAGCTTGGTGGCTAACAATGAGCAGTTCTTC. The chain couples TRBV5-5 to TRBJ2-1; no definite D call. This CDR3 comprises 13 residues. V was trimmed by 0 bases and J by 5 bases, leaving 6 bases between them. Germline V gene sequence: CDR1 SGHKS, CDR2 YYEKEE (reference sequence).

The chain recombines TRBV3-1 (or the pseudogene TRBV3-2) with TRBJ2-1; D not certain. Trimming left V 0 bases short and J 9 bases short, with 9 bases between. Germline CDR1 is LGHDT and CDR2 is YNNKEL (reference sequence). The CDR3 loop spans 13 amino acids. The CDR3 coding sequence is TGTGCCAGCAGCCAAGAAAAGCGCGGTGAGCAGTTCTTC. Translation gives CASSQEKRGEQFF.

The rearrangement joins TRBV3-1 (or the pseudogene TRBV3-2) to TRBJ2-1; D tentatively reads TRBD1 or TRBD2 (5 bases each). Trimming took off 4 bases at V and 0 bases at J, with 7 bases between the two ends. CDR1 LGHDT and CDR2 YNNKEL come from the germline V gene (reference sequence). The CDR3 loop spans 14 amino acids. Here the CDR3 DNA reads TGTGCCAGCAGCCCGGGGACCTCCTACAATGAGCAGTTCTTC. This translates into CASSPGTSYNEQFF.

The CDR3 protein is CASSGRGRTYEQYF. The CDR3 DNA reads TGTGCCAGCAGTGGGAGAGGGAGGACCTACGAGCAGTACTTC. This chain links TRBV3-1 (or the pseudogene TRBV3-2) with TRBJ2-7, with a possible D match to TRBD2 (6 bases). The ends were cut back, 6 bases at V and 2 bases at J, with 14 bases in the middle. The V gene's germline CDR1 is LGHDT and CDR2 YNNKEL (reference sequence). This CDR3 has 14 residues.

The chain employs TRBV29-1 and TRBJ2-7; 9 bases match TRBD1. V was clipped by 0 bases and J by 0 bases; unmatched bases: 3. CDR1 and CDR2 from the germline V gene are SQVTM and ANQGSEA. The CDR3 extends over 15 amino acids. CDR3 sequence reads: CSVEDPGQGSYEQYF. DNA of the CDR3: TGCAGCGTTGAAGATCCGGGACAGGGCTCCTACGAGCAGTACTTC.

The chain couples TRBV12-3 or TRBV12-4 to TRBJ1-6, with unresolved D. Trimming removed 6 bases from V and 11 bases from J, with 14 bases in between. The CDR3 has 13 residues. The CDR3 region is CASSQMESTPLHF. The CDR3 nucleotides are TGTGCCAGCAGCCAAATGGAGAGTACACCCCTCCACTTT.